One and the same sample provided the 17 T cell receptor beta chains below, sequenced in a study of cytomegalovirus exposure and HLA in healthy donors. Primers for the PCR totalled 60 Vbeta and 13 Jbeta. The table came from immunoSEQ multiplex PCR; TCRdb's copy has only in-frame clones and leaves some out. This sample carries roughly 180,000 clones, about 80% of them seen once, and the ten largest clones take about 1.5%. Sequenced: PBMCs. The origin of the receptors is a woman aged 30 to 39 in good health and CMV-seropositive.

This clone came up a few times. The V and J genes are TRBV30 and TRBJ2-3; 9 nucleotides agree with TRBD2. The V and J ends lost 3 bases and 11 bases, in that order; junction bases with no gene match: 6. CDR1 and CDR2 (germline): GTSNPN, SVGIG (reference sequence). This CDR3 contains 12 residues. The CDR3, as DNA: TGTGCCTGGAGAGAACTAGCGGGCCTGCAGTATTTT. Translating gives CAWRELAGLQYF. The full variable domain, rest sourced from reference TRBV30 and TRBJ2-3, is SQTIHQWPATLVQPVGSPLSLECTVEGTSNPNLYWYRQAAGRGLQLLFYSVGIGQISSEVPQNLSASRPQDRQFILSSKKLLLSDSGFYLCAWRELAGLQYFGPGTRLTVL.

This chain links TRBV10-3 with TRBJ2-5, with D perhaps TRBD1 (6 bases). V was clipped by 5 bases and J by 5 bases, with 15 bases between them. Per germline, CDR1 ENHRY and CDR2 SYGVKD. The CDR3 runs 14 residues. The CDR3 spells CAISPAGVRETQYF. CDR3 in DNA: TGTGCCATCAGTCCAGCAGGGGTCCGGGAGACCCAGTACTTC.

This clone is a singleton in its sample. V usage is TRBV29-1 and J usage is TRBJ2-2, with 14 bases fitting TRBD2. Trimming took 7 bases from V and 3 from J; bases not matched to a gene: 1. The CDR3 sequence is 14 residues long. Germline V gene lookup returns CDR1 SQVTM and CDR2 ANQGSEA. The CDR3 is CSAGLAGDTGELFF. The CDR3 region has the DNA TGCAGCGCGGGACTAGCGGGAGACACCGGGGAGCTGTTTTTT.

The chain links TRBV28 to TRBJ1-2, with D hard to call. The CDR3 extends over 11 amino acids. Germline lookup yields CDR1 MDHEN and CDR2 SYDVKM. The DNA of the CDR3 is TGTGCTACCCGCGAGTACTATGGCTACACCTTC. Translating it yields CATREYYGYTF.

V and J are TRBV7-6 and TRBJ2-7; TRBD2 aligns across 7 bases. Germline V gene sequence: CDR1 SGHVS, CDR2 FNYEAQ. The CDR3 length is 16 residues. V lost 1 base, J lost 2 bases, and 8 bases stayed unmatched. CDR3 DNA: TGTGCCAGCAGCTTAGGGGGAGTAGCGGGTCCCTACGAGCAGTACTTC. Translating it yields CASSLGGVAGPYEQYF.

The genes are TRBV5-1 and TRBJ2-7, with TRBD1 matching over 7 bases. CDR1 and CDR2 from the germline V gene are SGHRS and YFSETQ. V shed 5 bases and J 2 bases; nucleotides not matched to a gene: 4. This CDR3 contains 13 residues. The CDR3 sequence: CASRGDSPYEQYF. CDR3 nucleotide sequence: TGCGCCAGCAGGGGGGACAGTCCCTACGAGCAGTACTTC.

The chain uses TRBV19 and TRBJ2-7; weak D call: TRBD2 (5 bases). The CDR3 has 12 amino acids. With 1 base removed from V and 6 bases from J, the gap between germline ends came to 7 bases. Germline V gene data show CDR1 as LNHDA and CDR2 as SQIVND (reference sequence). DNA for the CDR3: TGTGCCAGTAGTATAGGAGCGGCCGAGCAGTACTTC. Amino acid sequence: CASSIGAAEQYF.

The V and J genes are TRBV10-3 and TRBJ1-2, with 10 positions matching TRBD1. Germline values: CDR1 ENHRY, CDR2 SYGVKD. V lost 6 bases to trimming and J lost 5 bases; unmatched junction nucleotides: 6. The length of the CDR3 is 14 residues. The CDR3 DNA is TGTGCCATCAGCCTAGGACAGGGGGAATATGGCTACACCTTC. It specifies CAISLGQGEYGYTF.

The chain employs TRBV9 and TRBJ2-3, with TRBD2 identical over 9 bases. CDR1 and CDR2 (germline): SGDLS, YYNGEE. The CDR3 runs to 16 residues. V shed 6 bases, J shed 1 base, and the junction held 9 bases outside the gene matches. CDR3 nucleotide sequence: TGTGCCAGCACCCGAGGGGGACTAGCTGGCACAGATACGCAGTATTTT. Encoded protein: CASTRGGLAGTDTQYF.

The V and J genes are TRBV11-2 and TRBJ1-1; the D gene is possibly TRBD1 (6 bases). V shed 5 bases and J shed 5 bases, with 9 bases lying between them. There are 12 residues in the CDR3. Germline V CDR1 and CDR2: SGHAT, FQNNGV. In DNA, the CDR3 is TGTGCCAGCAGCCCAGGGGAAACTGAAGCTTTCTTT. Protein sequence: CASSPGETEAFF.

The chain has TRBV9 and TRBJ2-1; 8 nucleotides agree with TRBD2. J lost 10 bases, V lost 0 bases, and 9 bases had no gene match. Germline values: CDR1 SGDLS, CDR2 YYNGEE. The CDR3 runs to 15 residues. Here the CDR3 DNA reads TGTGCCAGCAGCGTAGCTAGCACTGGCGGGGGGGAGCAGTTCTTC. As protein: CASSVASTGGGEQFF.

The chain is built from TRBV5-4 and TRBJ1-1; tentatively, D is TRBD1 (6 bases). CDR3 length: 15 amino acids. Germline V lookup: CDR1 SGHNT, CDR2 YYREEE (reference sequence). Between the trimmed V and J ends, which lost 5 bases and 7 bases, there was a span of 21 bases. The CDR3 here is CASRRPDSRPGEAFF. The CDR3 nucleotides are TGTGCCAGCAGAAGACCGGACAGCCGGCCTGGTGAAGCTTTCTTT.

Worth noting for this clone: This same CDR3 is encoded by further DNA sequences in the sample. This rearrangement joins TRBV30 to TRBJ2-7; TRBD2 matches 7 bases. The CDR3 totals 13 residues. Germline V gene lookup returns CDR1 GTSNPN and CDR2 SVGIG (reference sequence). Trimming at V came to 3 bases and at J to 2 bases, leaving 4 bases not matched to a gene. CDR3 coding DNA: TGTGCCTGGAGCCCTAGCGGCCCCTACGAGCAGTACTTC. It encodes CAWSPSGPYEQYF. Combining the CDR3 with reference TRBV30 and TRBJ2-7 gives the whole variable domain SQTIHQWPATLVQPVGSPLSLECTVEGTSNPNLYWYRQAAGRGLQLLFYSVGIGQISSEVPQNLSASRPQDRQFILSSKKLLLSDSGFYLCAWSPSGPYEQYFGPGTRLTVT.

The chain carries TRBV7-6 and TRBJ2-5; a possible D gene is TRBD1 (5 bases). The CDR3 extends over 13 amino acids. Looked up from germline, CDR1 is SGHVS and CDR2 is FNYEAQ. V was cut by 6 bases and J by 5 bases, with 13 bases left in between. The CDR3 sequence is CASSKSHRETQYF. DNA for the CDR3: TGTGCCAGCAGTAAATCCCACAGGGAGACCCAGTACTTC. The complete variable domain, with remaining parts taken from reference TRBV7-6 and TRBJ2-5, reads GAGVSQSPRYKVTKRGQDVALRCDPISGHVSLYWYRQALGQGPEFLTYFNYEAQQDKSGLPNDRFSAERPEGSISTLTIQRTEQRDSAMYRCASSKSHRETQYFGPGTRLLVL.

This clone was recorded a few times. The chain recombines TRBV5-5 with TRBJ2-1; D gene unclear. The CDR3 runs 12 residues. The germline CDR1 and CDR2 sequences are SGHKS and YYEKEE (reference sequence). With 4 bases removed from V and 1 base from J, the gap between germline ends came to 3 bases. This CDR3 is CASSPSYNEQFF. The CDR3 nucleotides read TGTGCCAGCAGCCCGTCCTACAATGAGCAGTTCTTC.

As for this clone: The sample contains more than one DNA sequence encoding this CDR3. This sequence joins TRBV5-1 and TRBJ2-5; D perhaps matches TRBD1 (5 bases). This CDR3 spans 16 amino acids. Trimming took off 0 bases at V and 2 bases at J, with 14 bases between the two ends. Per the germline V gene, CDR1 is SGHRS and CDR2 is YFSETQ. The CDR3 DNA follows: TGCGCCAGCAGCTTGGGCTCGCAGGGCGCACAAGAGACCCAGTACTTC. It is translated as CASSLGSQGAQETQYF.

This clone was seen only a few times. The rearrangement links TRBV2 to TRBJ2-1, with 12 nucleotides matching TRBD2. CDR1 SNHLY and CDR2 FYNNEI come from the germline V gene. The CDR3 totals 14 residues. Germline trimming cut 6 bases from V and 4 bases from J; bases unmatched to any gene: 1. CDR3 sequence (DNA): TGTGCCAGCAGGGGACTAGCGGGTTACAATGAGCAGTTCTTC. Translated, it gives CASRGLAGYNEQFF.